This TCR beta chain was sequenced during a study of T-cell reconstitution after alpha-beta-depleted transplantation in children. Preparation of the TCRbeta library used unique molecular identifiers. MiXCR, applied by TCRdb to the PCR reads, yields one record per CDR3 protein. The repertoire holds about 610,000 distinct CDR3 sequences, with 10% as singletons. This clonotype was seen more than once but under ten times. The source material was PBMCs from the stem cell graft donor, sampled from the stem cell graft. The TCR was taken from a human donor who donated a stem cell graft to a child with acute myeloid leukemia.

CDR3 amino acids: CASSLGTSGLTDTQYF. The CDR3 nucleotides read TGTGCCAGCAGCCTCGGGACTAGCGGACTAACAGATACGCAGTATTTT. The V and J genes are TRBV7-9 and TRBJ2-3; TRBD2 matches 11 bases. The V gene's germline CDR1 is SEHNR and CDR2 FQNEAQ (reference sequence). J was trimmed by 3 bases and V by 5 bases; bases with no gene match: 7. This CDR3 region has 16 residues.